Given below is one T cell receptor beta chain in context. The target antigen is unknown. These data belong to a study of OX40 agonist ivuxolimab in advanced cancers. Looking at the study overall: Patients were treated with ivuxolimab, an agonistic anti-OX40 (CD134) antibody. Six ivuxolimab dose levels, 0.01 to 10 mg/kg, were given intravenously every 2 weeks. Study-level results: Expanded clones tended on average to be more numerous among CD8+ T cells than CD4+.

V lost 6 bases, J lost 2 bases, and 7 bases stayed unmatched. This CDR3 comprises 14 residues. Germline-derived CDR1 and CDR2 are MNHEY and SVGAGI. Profiled with immunoSEQ multiplex PCR; TCRdb holds only in-frame clones, not every one. The sample comprises more than 75,000 clones, roughly 91% of which are singletons, and more than 0.6% rests with the top ten. Sequencing used CD4+ or CD8+ T cells sorted from blood, obtained in a trial of the OX40 agonist ivuxolimab. The rearrangement links TRBV6-5 to TRBJ2-7, with 7 bases that match TRBD1. The receptor was isolated from an adult with an advanced solid tumor such as melanoma, head and neck, liver or kidney cancer. CDR3 protein: CASRVQGTPYEQYF. Here the CDR3 DNA reads TGTGCCAGCAGGGTACAGGGGACCCCCTACGAGCAGTACTTC.